This TCR beta chain was sequenced in a study of blood T cell repertoires in COVID-19. Study in general: PBMCs, B-cell-depleted T cells, or T cells were the source of the cDNA or gDNA that made up the material.

The repertoire was sequenced with immunoSEQ multiplex PCR; TCRdb's copy has only in-frame clones and lacks some. The sample has 250,000 to 400,000 clones; 90% are singletons. CDR3 size: 13 residues. The germline CDR1 and CDR2 sequences are MNHEY and SMNVEV (reference sequence). The germline V and J ends were trimmed by 6 bases and 1 base, with 10 bases remaining between them. This chain links TRBV27 with TRBJ2-7; tentative D call: TRBD1 (6 bases). This TCR was sampled from a woman aged 25 to 39 with COVID-19, enrolled during active disease. The sample consisted of peripheral blood. This CDR3 reads CASSPRGSYEQYF. DNA of the CDR3: TGTGCCAGCAGCCCCAGGGGATCCTACGAGCAGTACTTC.